The 32 T cell receptor beta chains in this list originate from one sample, sequenced in a study of beta chain features in type 1 diabetes. Expressed TCRB transcripts were sequenced after all isolated RNA was converted to cDNA. Sequencing used immunoSEQ multiplex PCR; TCRdb keeps in-frame clones, though not all of them. The sample carries fewer than 250,000 clones, around 68% recorded once. Material for sequencing was naive CD4+ T cells from blood. These receptors came from a man aged 25-45 years in good health.

The chain carries TRBV29-1 and TRBJ2-3; 7 bases match TRBD1. V shed 2 bases and J 1 base; nucleotides not matched to a gene: 3. Germline-derived CDR1 and CDR2 are SQVTM and ANQGSEA. This CDR3 spans 14 amino acids. The CDR3 sequence is CSVERGRGTDTQYF. CDR3 in DNA: TGCAGCGTTGAAAGGGGGCGCGGCACAGATACGCAGTATTTT.

The rearrangement joins TRBV5-6 to TRBJ1-4; D is ambiguous. The CDR3 is made up of 13 amino acids. CDR1 and CDR2 (germline): SGHDT, YYEEEE. Trimming cost V 1 base and J 8 bases, with 9 bases left between them. The CDR3 DNA sequence: TGTGCCAGCAGCTTGTTTGAGAGCGAAAAACTGTTTTTT. Translation: CASSLFESEKLFF.

The rearrangement joins TRBV9 to TRBJ2-1; D uncertain. Germline assignment: CDR1 SGDLS and CDR2 YYNGEE. CDR3 size: 15 residues. V dropped 2 bases and J dropped 0 bases, with 9 bases sitting between them. The CDR3 here is CASSVYSSSYNEQFF. The CDR3 region has the DNA TGTGCCAGCAGCGTTTATAGCAGCTCCTACAATGAGCAGTTCTTC.

The chain links TRBV29-1 to TRBJ2-1, with D perhaps TRBD2 (6 bases). Germline V gives CDR1 SQVTM, CDR2 ANQGSEA. The V gene lost 7 bases and the J gene lost 8 bases, with 21 bases spanning the gap. The CDR3 consists of 14 residues. CDR3 protein: CSARRGLGADEQFF. In DNA, the CDR3 is TGCAGCGCCCGCCGGGGACTTGGGGCCGATGAGCAGTTCTTC.

This sequence joins TRBV27 and TRBJ1-2, with D unclear. Germline CDR1 reads MNHEY; CDR2 reads SMNVEV (reference sequence). There are 13 residues in the CDR3. Trimming left V 4 bases short and J 4 bases short, with 10 bases between. The CDR3 sequence: CASSSSFSYGYTF. The CDR3 DNA reads as TGTGCCAGCAGTTCGTCCTTCTCCTATGGCTACACCTTC.

The chain couples TRBV29-1 to TRBJ2-1; 10 bases map to TRBD2. Germline V lookup: CDR1 SQVTM, CDR2 ANQGSEA. The CDR3 loop spans 14 amino acids. The V and J ends lost 2 bases and 4 bases, in that order; junction bases with no gene match: 2. The CDR3, as DNA: TGCAGCGTTGAACTAGCGGGAGCGTACAATGAGCAGTTCTTC. Translation: CSVELAGAYNEQFF.

This clone was seen once. The rearrangement uses TRBV11-2 and TRBJ2-6, with D perhaps TRBD1 (7 bases). The CDR3 totals 17 residues. Germline CDR1 reads SGHAT; CDR2 reads FQNNGV. V was clipped by 5 bases and J by 4 bases, with 18 bases between them. The CDR3 region has the DNA TGTGCCAGCAGCCATTACAGGGGAGGCTACGGGGCCAACGTCCTGACTTTC. This encodes CASSHYRGGYGANVLTF.

The chain recombines TRBV10-3 with TRBJ2-7; 8 positions match TRBD1. The CDR3 consists of 15 residues. The junction had 3 bases not matched to a gene; V was cut back by 0 bases and J by 2 bases. The germline gives CDR1 ENHRY, CDR2 SYGVKD. CDR3 amino acids: CAISESRTGTYEQYF. For the CDR3, the DNA is TGTGCCATCAGTGAGTCGAGGACAGGGACCTACGAGCAGTACTTC.

This chain links TRBV5-1 with TRBJ2-5; a weak D match, TRBD2 (6 bases). Germline CDR1 reads SGHRS; CDR2 reads YFSETQ. The CDR3 loop spans 16 amino acids. The V gene lost 7 bases and the J gene lost 1 base, with 20 bases spanning the gap. The CDR3 here is CASFGRGTQRQETQYF. In nucleotides, the CDR3 is TGCGCCAGCTTCGGTCGCGGGACCCAGCGCCAAGAGACCCAGTACTTC.

There are a few counts of this clone. The gene calls are TRBV4-1 and TRBJ2-5; D call uncertain. This CDR3 is built from 14 residues. The ends were cut back, 1 base at V and 5 bases at J, with 11 bases in the middle. Germline CDR1 MGHRA, CDR2 YSYEKL. In DNA, the CDR3 is TGCGCCAGCAGCCAAGTCGGCCGCCGGGAGACCCAGTACTTC. This sequence encodes CASSQVGRRETQYF.

This clone has a single count. The chain carries TRBV30 and TRBJ1-2; possibly TRBD1 for D (6 bases). This CDR3 comprises 12 residues. Germline values: CDR1 GTSNPN, CDR2 SVGIG (reference sequence). V shed 8 bases and J shed 8 bases, with 18 bases lying between them. The CDR3 DNA reads as TGTGCCGGGCCGGGACATCTTCGCGGCTACACCTTC. It encodes CAGPGHLRGYTF.

The rearrangement joins TRBV7-2 to TRBJ1-5, with TRBD1 identical over 7 bases. Germline V CDR1 and CDR2: SGHTA, FQGNSA. This CDR3 spans 14 amino acids. The J segment lost 7 bases and the V segment lost 2 bases, leaving 5 bases of the junction unmatched. CDR3 sequence (DNA): TGTGCCAGCAGCTTACGACAGGGCGCGCAGCCCCAGCATTTT. Translated, it gives CASSLRQGAQPQHF. The whole variable domain, remainder taken from reference TRBV7-2 and TRBJ1-5, is GAGVSQSPSNKVTEKGKDVELRCDPISGHTALYWYRQSLGQGLEFLIYFQGNSAPDKSGLPSDRFSAERTGGSVSTLTIQRTQQEDSAVYLCASSLRQGAQPQHFGDGTRLSIL.

The chain employs TRBV29-1 and TRBJ1-2, with D unresolved. Germline assignment: CDR1 SQVTM and CDR2 ANQGSEA. Trimming took off 3 bases at V and 3 bases at J, with 11 bases between the two ends. The CDR3 runs to 13 residues. The CDR3 protein is CSVDPDKDYGYTF. CDR3 coding DNA: TGCAGCGTTGACCCTGATAAGGACTATGGCTACACCTTC.

This chain connects TRBV5-1 to TRBJ2-7, with TRBD1 as a possible D gene (6 bases). CDR3 length: 15 residues. Germline CDR1 and CDR2: SGHRS and YFSETQ. Trimming removed 4 bases from V and 4 bases from J, with 18 bases in between. The CDR3 coding sequence is TGCGCCAGCAGCCCCACGACAGGAGAAGGGTACGAGCAGTACTTC. This encodes CASSPTTGEGYEQYF.

The chain couples TRBV18 to TRBJ2-5; D possibly matches TRBD1 or TRBD2 (5 bases each). V lost 6 bases and J 0 bases, leaving 8 bases between the germline ends. Germline V CDR1 and CDR2: KGHSH, LQKENI. This CDR3 contains 13 residues. The chain's CDR3 is CASSPGHQETQYF. DNA of the CDR3: TGTGCCAGCTCGCCGGGACACCAAGAGACCCAGTACTTC.

This chain links TRBV30 with TRBJ1-1, with a possible D match to TRBD1 (6 bases). This CDR3 is built from 17 residues. With 4 bases removed from V and 1 base from J, the gap between germline ends came to 22 bases. From germline, CDR1 is GTSNPN and CDR2 SVGIG (reference sequence). The CDR3 spells CAWIRTAGRRTNTEAFF. CDR3 DNA: TGTGCCTGGATCCGGACAGCTGGTCGGAGAACGAACACTGAAGCTTTCTTT.

This clone was observed once. V is TRBV29-1 and J is TRBJ2-1, with D perhaps matching TRBD2 (5 bases). CDR3 size: 12 residues. Germline values: CDR1 SQVTM, CDR2 ANQGSEA. V gave up 5 bases and J gave up 5 bases, with 10 bases separating them. The CDR3 spells CSVWERHNEQFF. CDR3 coding DNA: TGCAGCGTTTGGGAGAGACACAATGAGCAGTTCTTC.

This clone appeared once. The chain has TRBV7-7 and TRBJ2-2; D unclear. CDR3 length: 14 residues. Germline CDR1 SSHAT, CDR2 FNYEAQ (reference sequence). V lost 6 bases and J lost 8, with 16 bases in between. The CDR3 sequence is CASRPTVLSGELFF. CDR3 nucleotides: TGTGCCAGCAGACCCACGGTATTATCGGGGGAGCTGTTTTTT.

The chain employs TRBV5-6 and TRBJ2-5; 12 bases are a match to TRBD1. V shed 3 bases and J 5 bases; nucleotides not matched to a gene: 2. There are 14 residues in the CDR3. Germline lookup yields CDR1 SGHDT and CDR2 YYEEEE. Here the CDR3 reads CASSWDRGHETQYF. Here the CDR3 DNA reads TGTGCCAGCAGCTGGGACAGGGGGCACGAGACCCAGTACTTC.

This clone was picked up one time. V and J are TRBV5-6 and TRBJ1-2, with 8 bases fitting TRBD1. This CDR3 is 14 amino acids long. CDR1 SGHDT and CDR2 YYEEEE come from the germline V gene. The V segment lost 2 bases and the J segment 3 bases; nucleotides outside the gene matches: 3. Here the CDR3 reads CASSFGQGYYGYTF. The CDR3 coding sequence is TGTGCCAGCAGCTTTGGACAGGGCTACTATGGCTACACCTTC.

As for this clone: This CDR3 is also generated by other DNA sequences in the sample. The genes are TRBV20-1 and TRBJ2-3; D uncertain. The V and J ends lost 3 bases and 4 bases respectively, with 5 bases between them. Germline V gene data show CDR1 as DFQATT and CDR2 as SNEGSKA (reference sequence). The CDR3 has 11 residues. The CDR3 DNA sequence: TGCAGTGCTAGGAAGGCAGATACGCAGTATTTT. This sequence encodes CSARKADTQYF.

The chain employs TRBV10-3 and TRBJ2-7, with 10 bases matching TRBD2. The CDR3 consists of 15 residues. V lost 6 bases, J lost 5 bases, and 10 bases stayed unmatched. The germline V gene has CDR1 ENHRY and CDR2 SYGVKD. DNA for the CDR3: TGTGCCATCAGAGGCCTAGCGGGAGTTTTCGACGAGCAGTACTTC. It specifies CAIRGLAGVFDEQYF.

The chain couples TRBV30 to TRBJ1-1; D is perhaps TRBD1 (5 bases). V was clipped by 1 base and J by 1 base, with 13 bases between them. The CDR3 spans 15 residues. CDR1 is GTSNPN, CDR2 SVGIG, per germline (reference sequence). This CDR3 is CAWSAGPLQNTEAFF. The CDR3 region has the DNA TGTGCCTGGAGTGCGGGACCTTTGCAGAACACTGAAGCTTTCTTT.

This clone appeared once. The V gene is TRBV29-1, the J gene TRBJ2-7; 9 nucleotides align to TRBD1. Germline CDR1 and CDR2: SQVTM and ANQGSEA. V gave up 7 bases and J gave up 1 base; unmatched junction bases: 2. The CDR3 has 12 residues. CDR3 in amino acids: CSGTGASYEQYF. The DNA for the CDR3 is TGCAGCGGGACAGGGGCATCCTACGAGCAGTACTTC.

This chain connects TRBV2 to TRBJ2-1; D is uncertain. Germline CDR1 is SNHLY and CDR2 is FYNNEI. CDR3 length: 15 amino acids. Trimming shortened V by 1 base and J by 0 bases, and 7 bases separated the two germline ends. CDR3 DNA sequence: TGTGCCAGCAGTGAAGTAGCCGGCTCCTACAATGAGCAGTTCTTC. Protein product: CASSEVAGSYNEQFF. The full variable domain, completed using reference TRBV2 and TRBJ2-1, is EPEVTQTPSHQVTQMGQEVILRCVPISNHLYFYWYRQILGQKVEFLVSFYNNEISEKSEIFDDQFSVERPDGSNFTLKIRSTKLEDSAMYFCASSEVAGSYNEQFFGPGTRLTVL.

This clone was seen a handful of times. The chain uses TRBV30 and TRBJ1-2; no reliable D call. The CDR3 length is 14 residues. Germline V CDR1 and CDR2: GTSNPN, SVGIG (reference sequence). V was pared by 2 bases and J by 2 bases, with 12 bases between. The CDR3 DNA reads as TGTGCCTGGAGTAATGGCGGGAACAACTATGGCTACACCTTC. Its translation is CAWSNGGNNYGYTF.

The chain is built from TRBV5-1 and TRBJ2-3; unclear D gene. V was cut by 2 bases and J by 2 bases, with 12 bases left in between. This CDR3 is built from 15 residues. Per the germline V gene, CDR1 is SGHRS and CDR2 is YFSETQ. This CDR3 reads CASSFSDGATDTQYF. The DNA for the CDR3 is TGCGCCAGCAGCTTTTCGGACGGAGCCACAGATACGCAGTATTTT.

The V and J genes are TRBV11-2 and TRBJ2-4, with D possibly matching TRBD2 (5 bases). Germline assignment: CDR1 SGHAT and CDR2 FQNNGV. The V and J ends lost 0 bases and 7 bases respectively, with 22 bases between them. This CDR3 is built from 18 residues. CDR3 in DNA: TGTGCCAGCAGCTTAGATATTCAGTGGCGGGCCCTGGGGAACATTCAGTACTTC. Translating it yields CASSLDIQWRALGNIQYF.

The chain employs TRBV18 and TRBJ2-1; no definite D call. V lost 0 bases, J lost 8 bases, and 8 bases lay in between. Germline V gene data show CDR1 as KGHSH and CDR2 as LQKENI. CDR3 size: 13 residues. CDR3: CASSPPVSDEQFF. CDR3 nucleotide sequence: TGTGCCAGCTCACCACCGGTCTCCGATGAGCAGTTCTTC. The complete variable domain, with remaining parts taken from reference TRBV18 and TRBJ2-1, reads NAGVMQNPRHLVRRRGQEARLRCSPMKGHSHVYWYRQLPEEGLKFMVYLQKENIIDESGMPKERFSAEFPKEGPSILRIQQVVRGDSAAYFCASSPPVSDEQFFGPGTRLTVL.

V gene TRBV7-2 combines with J gene TRBJ2-6; no clear D gene. The V gene lost 0 bases and the J gene lost 1 base, with 4 bases spanning the gap. CDR1 is SGHTA, CDR2 FQGNSA, per germline. The CDR3 is made up of 15 amino acids. The CDR3 loop is CASSLAGSGANVLTF. CDR3 coding DNA: TGTGCCAGCAGCTTAGCGGGGTCTGGGGCCAACGTCCTGACTTTC.

The chain employs TRBV7-8 and TRBJ2-3; TRBD2 might be the D (7 bases). Germline CDR1 SGHVS, CDR2 FQNEAQ. The length of the CDR3 is 16 residues. V was shortened by 7 bases and J by 3 bases, with 20 bases between the two germline ends. The CDR3 DNA sequence: TGTGCCAGCACCACCGCCCGGGGGAGGGGGACAGATACGCAGTATTTT. It translates to CASTTARGRGTDTQYF.

This sequence joins TRBV2 and TRBJ2-1; TRBD1 matches 8 bases. V gave up 7 bases and J gave up 5 bases; unmatched junction bases: 13. The CDR3 consists of 16 residues. The germline CDR1 and CDR2 sequences are SNHLY and FYNNEI. CDR3 nucleotide sequence: TGTGCCAGCACGAGCCCGGGACAGGAAGTAGACAATGAGCAGTTCTTC. This sequence encodes CASTSPGQEVDNEQFF.